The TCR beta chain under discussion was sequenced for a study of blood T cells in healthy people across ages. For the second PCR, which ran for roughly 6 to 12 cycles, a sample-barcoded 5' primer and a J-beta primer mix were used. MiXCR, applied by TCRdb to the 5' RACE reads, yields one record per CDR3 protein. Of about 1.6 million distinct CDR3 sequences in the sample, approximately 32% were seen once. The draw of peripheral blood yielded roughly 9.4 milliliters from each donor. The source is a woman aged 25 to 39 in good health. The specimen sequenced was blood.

DNA of the CDR3: TGCAGTGCTAGTCCGGGACAGGGCGTGGGAGAGACCCAGTACTTC. It is translated as CSASPGQGVGETQYF. This chain links TRBV20-1 with TRBJ2-5; 9 positions agree with TRBD1. V was clipped by 3 bases and J by 4 bases; unmatched bases: 9. CDR1 and CDR2 from the germline V gene are DFQATT and SNEGSKA (reference sequence). The CDR3 is 15 residues long.